This T cell receptor beta chain stems from a study of shared clonotypes between healthy human individuals. Study overall: For every donor, three CD4 naive, three CD4 memory, two CD8 naive and one CD8 memory plates were used.

Study-level results: Among donors, the sharing of clonotypes was expected to be influenced by sequencing depth. Tissues were not sampled, only blood, and their repertoires likely differ. Across subsets, estimated richness was generally greater for naive than for memory populations.

The CDR3 has 17 residues. Germline lookup yields CDR1 LGHNA and CDR2 YSLEER. J gave up 2 bases and V 0 bases, and 9 bases lay outside the gene matches. CD45RO negativity and positive selection for CCR7 defined naive CD8 cells, a population that excluded terminally differentiated effector memory CD45RA+ cells. About this clone itself: What it recognizes is unknown.

Here immunoSEQ multiplex PCR was the method, and the copy in TCRdb shows in-frame clones only, minus some. The data hold about 2.1 million clones, with roughly 93% observed a single time. Sequences were obtained from naive CD8+ T cells from PBMCs. The chain is built from TRBV4-3 and TRBJ2-7; 8 nucleotides match TRBD1. The clonotype was recovered from a man in his late teens or twenties in good health. Some clones in this sample may be carry-over from other donors' samples. CDR3 coding DNA: TGCGCCAGCAGCCAAGATTTGTTCACAGGGGGACCCTACGAGCAGTACTTC. Translated, it gives CASSQDLFTGGPYEQYF.